This TCR beta chain originates from a study of identical twins. TCRdb reprocessed the 5' RACE reads with MiXCR, giving one entry per CDR3 protein. Among roughly 1.6 million distinct CDR3 sequences, roughly 35% were seen once, and the ten largest hold over 0.25%. Losses at the gene ends were 4 bases for V and 4 bases for J; bases not matched to a gene: 10. This CDR3 has 17 residues. Germline CDR1 is MGHDK and CDR2 is SYGVNS. The clonotype originates from a newborn girl in good health. The sequenced material came from cord blood. The chain joins TRBV25-1 to TRBJ2-1, with 10 bases lining up with TRBD2. CDR3 in DNA: TGTGCCAGCAGTGTGACTCGACTAGCGGGCCCGTACAATGAGCAGTTCTTC. This translates into CASSVTRLAGPYNEQFF.